A selection of T cell receptor beta chains follows, all from one sample in a study of blood T cell repertoires in COVID-19. Method: immunoSEQ multiplex PCR; TCRdb's copy keeps in-frame clones and lacks some. The sample carries 250,000 or so clones, approximately 85% recorded once. Sequencing input: peripheral blood. Receptor source: an older woman with acute or convalescent COVID-19. Each CDR3 is given with its conserved first and last residue. The D gene is left open where the match is weak. The listing skips clone size in some rows; elsewhere it reads once, few, many or a size class.

d_gene: -; v_gene: TRBV20-1; abundance: -; j_gene: TRBJ1-5; CDR3nt: TGCAGTGCTAGTTATAGCAATCAGCCCCAGCATTTT; CDR3aa: CSASYSNQPQHF
d_gene: TRBD1; v_gene: TRBV6-5; abundance: few; j_gene: TRBJ1-1; CDR3nt: TGTGCCAGCACCGGACAGGGGAACACTGAAGCTTTCTTT; CDR3aa: CASTGQGNTEAFF
d_gene: -; v_gene: TRBV18; abundance: -; j_gene: TRBJ1-6; CDR3nt: TGTGCCAGCTCACCACGGGAGGCCGGGAATTCACCCCTCCACTTT; CDR3aa: CASSPREAGNSPLHF
d_gene: TRBD1; v_gene: TRBV28; abundance: -; j_gene: TRBJ1-5; CDR3nt: TGTGCCAGCAGTCTCTTCGGACAGGGAGTAACTGATCAGCCCCAGCATTTT; CDR3aa: CASSLFGQGVTDQPQHF
d_gene: -; v_gene: TRBV29-1; abundance: -; j_gene: TRBJ2-7; CDR3nt: TGCAGCGTTGGCGCGGGAACTATTGGCGAGCAGTACTTC; CDR3aa: CSVGAGTIGEQYF
d_gene: TRBD1; v_gene: TRBV10-3; abundance: -; j_gene: TRBJ1-3; CDR3nt: TGTGCCATGGGACAGGGGAACACCATATATTTT; CDR3aa: CAMGQGNTIYF
d_gene: TRBD1; v_gene: TRBV7-9; abundance: -; j_gene: TRBJ2-1; CDR3nt: TGTGCCAGCAGCGTAAGACAGGGGTCCTACAATGAGCAGTTCTTC; CDR3aa: CASSVRQGSYNEQFF
d_gene: -; v_gene: TRBV4-1; abundance: once; j_gene: TRBJ1-3; CDR3nt: TGCGCCAGCAGCCCGACGGTTGGGAGGGGAAACACCATATATTTT; CDR3aa: CASSPTVGRGNTIYF
d_gene: TRBD1; v_gene: TRBV6-5; abundance: -; j_gene: TRBJ1-1; CDR3nt: TGTGCCAGCAGTTACGAGGGGGCGGGAGGAAACACTGAAGCTTTCTTT; CDR3aa: CASSYEGAGGNTEAFF
d_gene: TRBD2; v_gene: TRBV7-2; abundance: -; j_gene: TRBJ2-7; CDR3nt: TGTGCCAGCAGCTTAGGTCCTAGCGGGGGGAGCTACGAGCAGTACTTC; CDR3aa: CASSLGPSGGSYEQYF
d_gene: -; v_gene: TRBV7-2; abundance: -; j_gene: TRBJ1-1; CDR3nt: TGTGCCAGCAGCCCGACCGGGACAGAAGCTTTCTTT; CDR3aa: CASSPTGTEAFF
d_gene: -; v_gene: TRBV4-2; abundance: -; j_gene: TRBJ1-2; CDR3nt: TGTGCCAGCAGCCAAGCCTCCGGGGGGGGCCACACCTTC; CDR3aa: CASSQASGGGHTF
d_gene: -; v_gene: TRBV3-1/TRBV3-2; abundance: -; j_gene: TRBJ2-4; CDR3nt: TGTGCCAGCAGCTTACAGGGAAGTTCACGCATTCAGTACTTC; CDR3aa: CASSLQGSSRIQYF
d_gene: -; v_gene: TRBV7-9; abundance: -; j_gene: TRBJ2-1; CDR3nt: TGTGCCAGCAGCTTAGTTACCTTAGCCAGTCATGAGCAGTTCTTC; CDR3aa: CASSLVTLASHEQFF
d_gene: TRBD1; v_gene: TRBV5-4; abundance: -; j_gene: TRBJ2-1; CDR3nt: TGTGCCAGCAGCATCTACAGGGGGGCGTACAATGAGCAGTTCTTC; CDR3aa: CASSIYRGAYNEQFF
d_gene: -; v_gene: TRBV6-5; abundance: -; j_gene: TRBJ1-2; CDR3nt: TGTGCCAGCAGTCGTGTATTAGCTAACTATGGCTACACCTTC; CDR3aa: CASSRVLANYGYTF
d_gene: TRBD1; v_gene: TRBV6-4; abundance: -; j_gene: TRBJ1-2; CDR3nt: TGTGCCAGCAGTGACTCGGCAGGGGGCCCGATCTATGGCTACACCTTC; CDR3aa: CASSDSAGGPIYGYTF
d_gene: -; v_gene: TRBV3-1/TRBV3-2; abundance: -; j_gene: TRBJ2-1; CDR3nt: TGTGCCAGCAGCGCGTGGGGGGGCATACACAATGAGCAGTTCTTC; CDR3aa: CASSAWGGIHNEQFF
d_gene: -; v_gene: TRBV4-2; abundance: -; j_gene: TRBJ2-5; CDR3nt: TGTGCCAGCAGCCGAGACAAAGAGACCCAGTACTTC; CDR3aa: CASSRDKETQYF
d_gene: TRBD1; v_gene: TRBV28; abundance: -; j_gene: TRBJ2-1; CDR3nt: TGTGCCAGCAGTTTCGCTACAGGGGGTAGCTACAATGAGCAGTTCTTC; CDR3aa: CASSFATGGSYNEQFF
d_gene: -; v_gene: TRBV28; abundance: -; j_gene: TRBJ2-6; CDR3nt: TGTGCCACCCCTAAGGAGTCCGGGGCCAACGTCCTGACTTTC; CDR3aa: CATPKESGANVLTF
d_gene: TRBD1; v_gene: TRBV18; abundance: -; j_gene: TRBJ2-2; CDR3nt: TGTGCCAGCTCACCACCCCGGACAGGTCTCTCGCGGTTAAACACCGGGGAGCTGTTTTTT; CDR3aa: CASSPPRTGLSRLNTGELFF
d_gene: -; v_gene: TRBV3-1/TRBV3-2; abundance: -; j_gene: TRBJ1-1; CDR3nt: TGTGCCAGCAGCCCATGGGGGGGGTTGACTTTCTTT; CDR3aa: CASSPWGGLTFF
d_gene: -; v_gene: TRBV27; abundance: -; j_gene: TRBJ2-7; CDR3nt: TGTGCCAGCAGTGTCGAAGCCACGATAAAATACGAGCAGTACTTC; CDR3aa: CASSVEATIKYEQYF
d_gene: TRBD2; v_gene: TRBV10-1; abundance: -; j_gene: TRBJ2-1; CDR3nt: TGCGCCAGCTCAGCGGGGGGGCAGGTCGATGAGCAGTTCTTC; CDR3aa: CASSAGGQVDEQFF
d_gene: TRBD2; v_gene: TRBV5-6; abundance: -; j_gene: TRBJ2-3; CDR3nt: TGTGCCAGCAGCTTTATACTCCTAGCGGGGGGGCTTTCGGATACGCAGTATTTT; CDR3aa: CASSFILLAGGLSDTQYF
d_gene: -; v_gene: TRBV12-5; abundance: once; j_gene: TRBJ1-2; CDR3nt: TGTGCTAGTGGTTTGACAACAGGGAACTATGGCTACACCTTC; CDR3aa: CASGLTTGNYGYTF
d_gene: TRBD1; v_gene: TRBV28; abundance: -; j_gene: TRBJ2-7; CDR3nt: TGTGCCAGCAGTGCTACAGGGGTAGGCTACGAGCAGTACTTC; CDR3aa: CASSATGVGYEQYF
d_gene: TRBD1; v_gene: TRBV27; abundance: -; j_gene: TRBJ2-7; CDR3nt: TGTGCCAGCAGTTTGTTGGGACAGATAACCTACGAGCAGTACTTC; CDR3aa: CASSLLGQITYEQYF
d_gene: TRBD2; v_gene: TRBV24-1; abundance: -; j_gene: TRBJ2-3; CDR3nt: TGTGCCACCAGTCTAGCGGCCAGCACAGATACGCAGTATTTT; CDR3aa: CATSLAASTDTQYF
d_gene: TRBD2; v_gene: TRBV4-3; abundance: -; j_gene: TRBJ2-4; CDR3nt: TGCGCCAGCAGCCAAGCCGGGACTACCAAAAACATTCAGTACTTC; CDR3aa: CASSQAGTTKNIQYF
d_gene: TRBD2; v_gene: TRBV7-6; abundance: -; j_gene: TRBJ2-1; CDR3nt: TGTGCCAGCAGTCTTAGCGGGGGCCCCTACAATGAGCAGTTCTTC; CDR3aa: CASSLSGGPYNEQFF
d_gene: -; v_gene: TRBV4-1; abundance: -; j_gene: TRBJ1-2; CDR3nt: TGCGCCAGCAGCCAAGATGAGGCGAGGGAAGGCTACACCTTC; CDR3aa: CASSQDEAREGYTF
d_gene: -; v_gene: TRBV7-8; abundance: -; j_gene: TRBJ2-7; CDR3nt: TGTGCCAGCAGCCCACAGGCCTACGAGCAGTACTTC; CDR3aa: CASSPQAYEQYF
d_gene: -; v_gene: TRBV2; abundance: -; j_gene: TRBJ1-2; CDR3nt: TGTGCCACCACGGCCGGGACATTAAACTATGGCTACACCTTC; CDR3aa: CATTAGTLNYGYTF
d_gene: TRBD1; v_gene: TRBV4-2; abundance: -; j_gene: TRBJ1-1; CDR3nt: TGTGCCAGCAGCGCACAGGGGGCCACTGAAGCTTTCTTT; CDR3aa: CASSAQGATEAFF
d_gene: -; v_gene: TRBV11-1; abundance: -; j_gene: TRBJ2-7; CDR3nt: TGTGCCAGCAGCCCGCTGAGACAGGCTTCCTACGAGCAGTACTTC; CDR3aa: CASSPLRQASYEQYF
d_gene: -; v_gene: TRBV7-9; abundance: -; j_gene: TRBJ2-6; CDR3nt: TGTGCCAGCAGCCGAGTCTCTGGGGCCAACGTCCTGACTTTC; CDR3aa: CASSRVSGANVLTF
d_gene: TRBD1; v_gene: TRBV10-3; abundance: -; j_gene: TRBJ1-1; CDR3nt: TGTGCCATCAGTGGGGGGACAGGGGGTTCTGAAGCTTTCTTT; CDR3aa: CAISGGTGGSEAFF
d_gene: -; v_gene: TRBV29-1; abundance: -; j_gene: TRBJ2-2; CDR3nt: TGCAGCGTTGAAAAAGAAGGGGTAGGGAACACCGGGGAGCTGTTTTTT; CDR3aa: CSVEKEGVGNTGELFF
d_gene: -; v_gene: TRBV7-2; abundance: -; j_gene: TRBJ1-1; CDR3nt: TGTGCCAGCAGCTTAGCACACGCCAGTAATGAAGCTTTCTTT; CDR3aa: CASSLAHASNEAFF
d_gene: -; v_gene: TRBV24-1; abundance: -; j_gene: TRBJ2-1; CDR3nt: TGTGCCACCAGCCTTTCATCTAGCGCCCTCACCCAGTTCTTC; CDR3aa: CATSLSSSALTQFF
d_gene: -; v_gene: TRBV2; abundance: -; j_gene: TRBJ1-2; CDR3nt: TGTGCCAGCAGCGGAGCGGGAGCAGTATCCTATGGCTACACCTTC; CDR3aa: CASSGAGAVSYGYTF
d_gene: -; v_gene: TRBV7-2; abundance: -; j_gene: TRBJ1-1; CDR3nt: TGTGCCAGCCGCAGGGTCGGTCCGAACACTGAAGCTTTCTTT; CDR3aa: CASRRVGPNTEAFF
d_gene: TRBD1; v_gene: TRBV4-2; abundance: few; j_gene: TRBJ1-2; CDR3nt: TGTGCCAGCAGCCGGATGACAGGGCGTAAGGAGAATGGCTACACCTTC; CDR3aa: CASSRMTGRKENGYTF
d_gene: -; v_gene: TRBV10-2; abundance: -; j_gene: TRBJ1-6; CDR3nt: TGCGCCAGCAGTGGCGGGACCGATAATTCACCCCTCCACTTT; CDR3aa: CASSGGTDNSPLHF
d_gene: -; v_gene: TRBV4-3; abundance: -; j_gene: TRBJ1-5; CDR3nt: TGCGCCAGCAGCCAAGAAGCGTACGATATCGGGCAGGGTATACAGCCCCAGCATTTT; CDR3aa: CASSQEAYDIGQGIQPQHF
d_gene: TRBD1; v_gene: TRBV9; abundance: -; j_gene: TRBJ1-1; CDR3nt: TGTGCCAGCAACTTGGGGACAGTGAACACTGAAGCTTTCTTT; CDR3aa: CASNLGTVNTEAFF
d_gene: TRBD1; v_gene: TRBV4-2; abundance: -; j_gene: TRBJ2-5; CDR3nt: TGTGCCAGCAGCCAGTCGACAGGGGGTCAAGAGACCCAGTACTTC; CDR3aa: CASSQSTGGQETQYF
d_gene: -; v_gene: TRBV7-2; abundance: -; j_gene: TRBJ2-7; CDR3nt: TGTGCCAGCAGCTTAGGGACAGTAACCTACGAGCAGTACTTC; CDR3aa: CASSLGTVTYEQYF
d_gene: -; v_gene: TRBV12-2; abundance: -; j_gene: TRBJ1-2; CDR3nt: TGTGCAAGTCGCTTAGGGGAGGTGTATCCTAACTATGGCTACACCTTC; CDR3aa: CASRLGEVYPNYGYTF
d_gene: -; v_gene: TRBV6-5; abundance: -; j_gene: TRBJ1-2; CDR3nt: TGTGCCAGCGCCCAGGGCTATGGCTACACCTTC; CDR3aa: CASAQGYGYTF
d_gene: TRBD1; v_gene: TRBV5-6; abundance: -; j_gene: TRBJ2-4; CDR3nt: TGTGCCAGCAGCTTGCAACAGGGGCGAAACATTCAGTACTTC; CDR3aa: CASSLQQGRNIQYF
d_gene: -; v_gene: TRBV18; abundance: few; j_gene: TRBJ1-5; CDR3nt: TGTGCCAGCTCACCACCGGGGCGTAATCAGCCCCAGCATTTT; CDR3aa: CASSPPGRNQPQHF
d_gene: -; v_gene: TRBV19; abundance: -; j_gene: TRBJ1-4; CDR3nt: TGTGCCAGTAGTACAGTCGGAGCGACTAATGAAAAACTGTTTTTT; CDR3aa: CASSTVGATNEKLFF
d_gene: TRBD1; v_gene: TRBV6-2/TRBV6-3; abundance: -; j_gene: TRBJ2-7; CDR3nt: TGTGCCAGCAGTTCCCGGGACAGACTCTACGAGCAGTACTTC; CDR3aa: CASSSRDRLYEQYF
d_gene: TRBD2; v_gene: TRBV19; abundance: -; j_gene: TRBJ2-1; CDR3nt: TGTGCCAGTAGTATCGTAGCTAGCGGGGGATACAATGAGCAGTTCTTC; CDR3aa: CASSIVASGGYNEQFF
d_gene: TRBD1; v_gene: TRBV25-1; abundance: -; j_gene: TRBJ1-2; CDR3nt: TGTGCCAGCAGGACCGAGGTAGGAGGGGGCATGCATGGCTACACCTTC; CDR3aa: CASRTEVGGGMHGYTF
d_gene: -; v_gene: TRBV6-5; abundance: few; j_gene: TRBJ1-2; CDR3nt: TGTGCCAGCAGTTTCTCGGGGGCGAGCTACACCTTC; CDR3aa: CASSFSGASYTF